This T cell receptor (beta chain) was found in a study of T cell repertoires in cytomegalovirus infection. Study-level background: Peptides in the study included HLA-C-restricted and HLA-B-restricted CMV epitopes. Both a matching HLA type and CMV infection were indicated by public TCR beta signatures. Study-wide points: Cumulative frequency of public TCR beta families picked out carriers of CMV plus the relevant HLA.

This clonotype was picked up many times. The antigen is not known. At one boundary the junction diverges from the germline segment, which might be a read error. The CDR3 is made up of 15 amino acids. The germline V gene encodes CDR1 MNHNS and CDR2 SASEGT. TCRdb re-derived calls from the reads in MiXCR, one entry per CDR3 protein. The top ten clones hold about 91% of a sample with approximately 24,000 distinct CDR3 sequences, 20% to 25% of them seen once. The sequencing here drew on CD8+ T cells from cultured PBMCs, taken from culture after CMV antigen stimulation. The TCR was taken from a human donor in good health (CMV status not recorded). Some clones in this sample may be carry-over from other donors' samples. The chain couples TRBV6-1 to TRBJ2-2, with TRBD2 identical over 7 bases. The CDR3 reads CASIEAGIYTGELFF. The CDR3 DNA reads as TGTGCCAGCATTGAAGCGGGGATTTACACCGGGGAGCTGTTTTTT.